The text below deals with one TCR beta chain. Its antigen is still unknown. This sample is part of a study of pediatric ulcerative colitis. Notes on the study in general: Total lymphocyte DNA, not sorted subsets, was the template.

The data were produced by immunoSEQ multiplex PCR, yet TCRdb's version contains in-frame clones alone and is incomplete. The sample lists fewer than 40,000 clones; approximately 87% were seen once. Looked up from germline, CDR1 is MNHEY and CDR2 is SVGAGI. CDR3 length: 13 amino acids. Material: blood. This TCR was recovered from a girl under 18 with moderate ulcerative colitis. This chain uses TRBV6-5 with TRBJ2-5, with a tentative D call TRBD1 (6 bases). The better agreement between TRBJ2-7 and the DNA end casts doubt on the J call. The CDR3 loop is CASTRAGAYEQYF. The CDR3, as DNA: TGTGCCAGCACCAGGGCAGGGGCCTACGAGCAGTACTTC.